This T cell receptor beta chain was recovered during a study of cytomegalovirus exposure and HLA in healthy donors. Overall study: Early released data had approximately 86 million unique TCRs, all coming from HLA-typed donors.

Whole-study findings and limits: Earlier analysis looked at TCR beta V segments, and most were productive about 87% or about 30% of the time. The only immune exposure information that was available was CMV serostatus.

The CDR3 is 15 amino acids. Germline V CDR1 and CDR2: MNHEY, SMNVEV (reference sequence). The junction had 9 bases not matched to a gene; V was cut back by 6 bases and J by 2 bases. About this clone itself: Its antigen is still unknown.

The PCR contained 60 Vbeta and 13 Jbeta primers. Sequencing was performed with immunoSEQ multiplex PCR; in TCRdb, only in-frame clones are kept and a portion is missing. The sample lists around 110,000 clones; around 64% were seen once. The donors gave bone marrow, and they were healthy. The sequenced material came from PBMCs. This sequence was found in a woman between 25 and 40 years old in good health and CMV-seronegative. The rearrangement uses TRBV27 and TRBJ1-2; 7 bases are shared with TRBD1. CDR3: CASRQTGLTNYGYTF. Written as DNA, the CDR3 is TGTGCCAGCAGACAGACAGGGCTTACAAACTATGGCTACACCTTC.